Sequencing of this T cell receptor beta chain was carried out in a study of OX40 agonist ivuxolimab in advanced cancers. Study-wide findings and caveats: Among the nonresponders, some also had low normalized T-cell clonal expansion.

Measured with immunoSEQ multiplex PCR; TCRdb has only the in-frame clones, and not every one. The sample holds 35,000 to 40,000 clones, about 90% seen once. People who had autoimmune disease history or systemic immunosuppression were excluded. Regarding this clone: Its antigen is unknown.

Germline CDR1 is LNHDA and CDR2 is SQIVND (reference sequence). Trimming left V 4 bases short and J 2 bases short, with 12 bases between. This CDR3 is built from 14 residues. The rearrangement links TRBV19 to TRBJ2-7; D perhaps matches TRBD1 (8 bases). The sample here was CD4+ or CD8+ T cells sorted from blood, taken in a trial of the OX40 agonist ivuxolimab. The receptor was isolated from an adult with an advanced solid tumor such as melanoma, head and neck, liver or kidney cancer. The CDR3 region is CASSNRGGTYEQYF. CDR3 DNA sequence: TGTGCCAGTAGTAACAGGGGGGGAACCTACGAGCAGTACTTC.